Each of the 2 T cell receptor beta chains below was sequenced from the same sample in a study of blood T cell repertoires in COVID-19. TCRdb's table, derived via immunoSEQ multiplex PCR, lists solely in-frame clones and lacks some. The data show about 340,000 clones, with around 83% seen just once and 2.5% to 3% held by the top ten. Material for sequencing was peripheral blood. The source of these receptors is a man aged 25 to 40 with active or convalescent COVID-19.

The chain combines TRBV28 with TRBJ2-4; 7 bases agree with TRBD2. The V segment lost 5 bases and the J segment 0 bases; nucleotides outside the gene matches: 13. Germline lookup yields CDR1 MDHEN and CDR2 SYDVKM. CDR3 length equals 18 residues. CDR3 DNA: TGTGCCAGCAGTGCCCTCGCACCCGGGGGGATAGCCAAAAACATTCAGTACTTC. This encodes CASSALAPGGIAKNIQYF.

The J gene is TRBJ2-3, the V gene TRBV3-1 (or the pseudogene TRBV3-2); no clear D. Trimming took off 1 base at V and 2 bases at J, with 13 bases between the two ends. The CDR3 is made up of 16 amino acids. Germline V CDR1 and CDR2: LGHDT, YNNKEL (reference sequence). CDR3 in DNA: TGTGCCAGCAGCCAAGGGCAGGATTCTGACACAGATACGCAGTATTTT. This translates into CASSQGQDSDTDTQYF.